This T cell receptor (beta chain) was recovered during a study of cytomegalovirus exposure and HLA in healthy donors (dated 2017 in TCRdb). Notes on the research overall: According to an earlier analysis of 587 of the donors, 200 million or so T cells yielded some 120 million unique TCR beta sequences and about 300 Gb of sequence data. An early release covering 500 to 750 HLA-typed donors comprised approximately 290 gigabases of sequencing data and tens of millions of unique TCR sequences. A later analysis re-examined previously published TCR beta repertoires from several hundred donors and added high-resolution HLA genotyping to investigate patterns of TCR occurrence. Five DR-DQ haplotypes were treated as single units for association and clustering because of strong linkage in the cohort. The study combined high-throughput TCR immunosequencing, statistical association of individual TCRs with disease status, and machine learning to predict cytomegalovirus infection status. HLA typing covered class I and class II loci at four-digit resolution. Besides the first cohort of some 670 subjects, a separate validation cohort made up of some 110 different subjects was used. The number of typed donors differed by locus: roughly 620-640 for A, B, C, DRB1 and DQB1; approximately 530 for DQA1; around 610 for DPA1; and about 470 for DPB1. Among about 390 genotyped donors of the cohort, an average of approximately 240,000 unique TCR beta nucleotide sequences were sequenced per donor, approximately 20% of them non-productive. The later analysis used no new phenotypic data to find candidate immune exposures, relying instead on TCR beta sequences and their occurrence across donors. Among the 398 genotyped donors, around 81% belonged to the genetic ancestry cluster associated with self-reported Caucasian donors. Donor age, sex, ethnicity and CMV serostatus were compiled together with the repertoire data. Genome-wide SNP genotypes for about 65% of the 666 donors were used in a later genetic analysis, which treated that subset as a discovery cohort. To decide whether each TCR beta V gene segment behaved as functional or pseudogenic, an earlier analysis of 587 of the donors relied on high-throughput TCR beta sequencing. The aim of the study was to test whether cataloging public T cell receptors could identify signatures of past pathogen exposure. All discovery cohort repertoires had been generated using a single sequencing platform. Using immunosequencing, the study profiled T cell repertoires from around 680 subjects and related those repertoires to cytomegalovirus serostatus.

Receptor amplification or capture employed the immunoSEQ multiplex PCR assay. For the multiplex PCR, a mixture combining 60 forward primers for TCR Vbeta segments and 13 reverse primers for TCR Jbeta segments was used. The CDR3 region of rearranged TCR beta genes was amplified from genomic DNA by a multiplex PCR assay. The Illumina HiSeq System was used to sequence the amplified TCR beta libraries as 87-base-pair reads. In the source study's methods: A later analysis tallied some 79 million unique TCR beta chains across the 650 to 750 repertoires, and about 10 million of those chains were shared by two or more donors. A nearest-neighbor algorithm error-corrected the raw reads and collapsed the reads into unique sequences, merging closely related sequences to remove PCR and sequencing errors. CDR3 sequences were aligned to IMGT reference sequences to assign V, D and J gene segments. For a sequence to be retained, a match of at least six nucleotides to both a V gene segment and a J gene segment was required. Rearrangements were classified as productive when the CDR3 lacked stop codons and remained in frame with V and J, and all other rearrangements were classified as non-productive. CDR3 was defined by IMGT convention, running from the second conserved V-encoded cysteine to the conserved J-encoded phenylalanine. The earlier analysis of some 580 of the donors excluded any sequence lacking an unambiguous match to a single V gene segment. An earlier analysis of 550 to 650 of the donors classified V segments as functional when productive rearrangements were above 56.7% and as segregating when the standard deviation between donors was above 5%. A statistical classification framework was developed to diagnose cytomegalovirus status using the catalog of TCR beta chain sequences. In a later analysis, TCR nucleotide sequences were compared against IMGT/GENE-DB human TR gene sequences so that V and J genes could be assigned. In a later analysis, CDR3 sequences and most-parsimonious VDJ recombination scenarios were assigned using the TCRdist pipeline. A later analysis defined each TCR beta chain by its CDR3 amino acid sequence plus V-gene family, and excluded reads lacking a unique V-gene family. A later analysis removed over 500 highly shared, low-generation-probability nucleotide sequences to deal with suspected cross-contamination and a sequencing artifact. For each public chain, a later analysis derived a clonal expansion index from normalized ranks of inferred template counts within each repertoire. A later analysis computed generation probabilities with a VDJ recombination model fitted to out-of-frame rearrangements, and checked the results against IGoR. A later analysis scored TCR-TCR, TCR-HLA and TCR-CMV co-occurrence with hypergeometric tests, applying a repertoire-size bias correction to TCR pairs. To estimate false discovery rates, a later analysis permuted the HLA or CMV assignments 20 times. A later analysis grouped co-occurring TCRs with DBSCAN, adding TCRdist sequence similarity when clustering within HLA-allele-positive subsets. For co-occurrence clustering, repertoires with fewer than 30,000 or more than 120,000 public chains were excluded, along with about five repertoires with anomalous nucleotide sharing. Not all clones reach the TCRdb copy of this immuneACCESS table, which keeps in-frame sequences only. Checked studies attribute under half of the gap to unresolved V genes and leave the rest unexplained. The D gene and trimming were derived from the DNA, and the V and J assignments and clone size from that table. This sample's table carries 100,000 to 150,000 clones. Together, the top ten hold less than 2% of the sample.

What the authors observed across the whole study: A later analysis found that HLA-associated TCR beta chains were more clonally expanded and had lower generation probabilities than equally common non-associated chains. The study gave a list of 150 to 200 TCR beta chains associated with cytomegalovirus. A few of the identified cytomegalovirus-associated TCR beta chains were confirmed in vitro to be specific for cytomegalovirus antigens. It was suggested by the authors that the approach could potentially be generalized to other disease states and immunological phenotypes. Because some donors lacked HLA typing at each locus, the association tests relied only on the typed subset. A later analysis found that most CMV-associated TCR beta chains appeared HLA-restricted, with HLA associations seemingly driven largely by CMV exposure. Some IMGT-functional V segments, including TRBV6-2 and TRBV6-3, could not be told apart with the 87-base-pair reads, so those segments were excluded. Because counts were too low, about 15 rarely observed V segments, including chromosome 9 orphons, were left out of the earlier analysis of 500 to 650 of the donors. The cohort was sequenced for TCR beta chains only, and without alpha or paired-chain data the features that could be detected were limited. Broadly in line with IMGT annotations, most TCR beta V segments showed up in productive rearrangements about 90% or about 30% of the time in an earlier analysis of several hundred of the donors. While some public TCRs were present in many individuals, most TCR sequences turned up only very rarely across donors. Correlated functional status among segregating V segments might reflect linkage disequilibrium, but an unknown experimental factor could not be ruled out. A later analysis found that TCR association rates varied across HLA loci, with DRB1 alleles showing the most associated TCRs and HLA-C alleles the fewest. Cytomegalovirus status was reported to be diagnosed by the classifier with high specificity and sensitivity in both the original and validation cohorts. A further reported finding was that TCR beta sequences accurately predicted the HLA-A and HLA-B alleles for most subjects in the first cohort. In a later genetic analysis, a missense DCLRE1C variant was associated with V-gene and J-gene trimming of TCR beta chains, and the association was replicated in an independent cohort. When HLA alleles, especially DR and DQ, strongly co-occurred, TCR associations were difficult to assign to individual alleles. Immune exposure information for the cohort was limited to CMV serostatus. In a later analysis, several top co-occurrence clusters were reported to appear linked to parvovirus B19, influenza, CMV and Epstein-Barr virus. A cluster of highly shared sequence variants was judged likely to represent a technical artifact of the sequencing pipeline. The presence/absence analyses assumed that sequencing depth was roughly uniform across donors, and that assumption may not be true. A later genetic analysis reported fewer N-insertions in productive TCRs among donors in an Asian-associated ancestry cluster than the approximately 700-donor mean. Specific HLA alleles were associated with 16,951 TCR beta sequences at a false discovery rate of 0.05 in a later analysis.

On this clone: Its cognate antigen has yet to be identified.

CDR1 and CDR2 (SGHNT, YYREEE) derive from the germline V gene (reference sequence). Clipping removes 4 bases from V and 1 base from J, with 2 as the unmatched junction base count. Inclusive of the bounding cysteine and phenylalanine, the CDR3 is 15 residues long. Only CDR3 DNA remains: 45 bases, in frame from the first base. In total, more than 500 healthy bone marrow donors made up the cohort. All cohort members were sampled while nominally healthy, although unrecorded immune exposures were likely present. The donor was CMV seronegative and belonged to the group of more than 300 seronegative cohort members. Every donor gave a peripheral blood sample, and the peripheral blood mononuclear cells from that sample were used for TCR beta sequencing. Genomic DNA extraction from the blood cell samples was performed with the Qiagen DNeasy Blood Extraction Kit.

Rearrangement joined TRBV5-4 to TRBJ1-4, and TRBD1 aligns with 9 junction nucleotides. The sequence was obtained from a man between 18 and 35 years old in good health and CMV-seronegative. What was sequenced was PBMCs. The bases are TGTGCCAGCAGCATGGACAGGGGAACTAATGAAAAACTGTTTTTT. Translation gives CASSMDRGTNEKLFF.